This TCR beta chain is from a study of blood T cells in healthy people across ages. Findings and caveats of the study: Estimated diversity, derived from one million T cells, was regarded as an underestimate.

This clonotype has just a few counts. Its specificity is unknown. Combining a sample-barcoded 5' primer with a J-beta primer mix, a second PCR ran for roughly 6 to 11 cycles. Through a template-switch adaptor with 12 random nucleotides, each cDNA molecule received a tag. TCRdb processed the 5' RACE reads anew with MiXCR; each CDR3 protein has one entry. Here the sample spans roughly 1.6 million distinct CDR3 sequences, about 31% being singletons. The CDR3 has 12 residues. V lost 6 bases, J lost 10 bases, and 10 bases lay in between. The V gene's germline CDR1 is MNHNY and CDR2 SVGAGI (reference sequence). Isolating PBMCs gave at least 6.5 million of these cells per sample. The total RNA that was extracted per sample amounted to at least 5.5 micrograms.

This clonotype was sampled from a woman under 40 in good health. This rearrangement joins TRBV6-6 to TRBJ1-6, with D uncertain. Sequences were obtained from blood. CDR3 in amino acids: CASRTVSSPLHF. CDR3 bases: TGTGCCAGCAGAACCGTTTCATCACCCCTCCACTTT.